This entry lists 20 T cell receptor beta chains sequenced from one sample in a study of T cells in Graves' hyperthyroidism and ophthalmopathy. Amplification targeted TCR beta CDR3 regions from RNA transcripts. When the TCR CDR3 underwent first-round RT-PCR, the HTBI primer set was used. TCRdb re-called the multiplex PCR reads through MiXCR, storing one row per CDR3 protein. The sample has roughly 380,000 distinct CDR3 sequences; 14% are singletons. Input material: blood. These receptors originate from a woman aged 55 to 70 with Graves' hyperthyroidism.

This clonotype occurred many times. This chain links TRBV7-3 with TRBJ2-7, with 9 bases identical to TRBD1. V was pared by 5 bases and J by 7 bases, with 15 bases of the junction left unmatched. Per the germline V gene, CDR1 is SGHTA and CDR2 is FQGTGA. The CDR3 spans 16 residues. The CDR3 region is CASSPRDRAHPREQYF. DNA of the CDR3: TGTGCCAGCAGCCCAAGGGACAGGGCCCACCCTCGTGAGCAGTACTTC.

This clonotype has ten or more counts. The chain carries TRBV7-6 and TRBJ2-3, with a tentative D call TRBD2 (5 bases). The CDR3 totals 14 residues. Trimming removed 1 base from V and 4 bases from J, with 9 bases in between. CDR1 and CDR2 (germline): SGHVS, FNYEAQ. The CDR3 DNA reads TGTGCCAGCAGCTTAGGGGGAGCGGCAGATACGCAGTATTTT. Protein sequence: CASSLGGAADTQYF.

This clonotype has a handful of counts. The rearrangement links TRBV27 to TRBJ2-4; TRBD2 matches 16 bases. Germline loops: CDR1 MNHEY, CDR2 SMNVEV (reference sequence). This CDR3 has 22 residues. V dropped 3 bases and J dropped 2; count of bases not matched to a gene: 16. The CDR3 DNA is TGTGCCAGCAGTTTTAAGGGCGTAGCGGGACTAGCGGGAGGGGGAACCAAAAACATTCAGTACTTC. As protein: CASSFKGVAGLAGGGTKNIQYF.

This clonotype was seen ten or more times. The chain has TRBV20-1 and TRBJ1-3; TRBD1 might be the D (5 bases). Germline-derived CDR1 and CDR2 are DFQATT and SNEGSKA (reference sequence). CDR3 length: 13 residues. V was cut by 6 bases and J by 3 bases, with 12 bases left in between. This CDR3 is CSAPFGGGNTIYF. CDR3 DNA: TGCAGTGCCCCTTTTGGGGGTGGAAACACCATATATTTT.

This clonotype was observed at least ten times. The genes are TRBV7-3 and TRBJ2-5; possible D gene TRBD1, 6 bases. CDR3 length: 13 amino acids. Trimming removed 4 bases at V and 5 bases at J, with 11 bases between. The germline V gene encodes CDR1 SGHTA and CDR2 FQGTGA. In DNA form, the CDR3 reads TGTGCCAGCAGCTATATGGGGGCGGAGACCCAGTACTTC. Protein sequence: CASSYMGAETQYF.

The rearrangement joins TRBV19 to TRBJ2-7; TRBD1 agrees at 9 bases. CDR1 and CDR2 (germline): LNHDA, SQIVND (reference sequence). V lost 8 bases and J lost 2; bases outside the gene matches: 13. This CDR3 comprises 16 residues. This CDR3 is CASCPRAGTGTYEQYF. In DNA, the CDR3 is TGTGCCAGTTGCCCTAGAGCCGGGACAGGGACCTACGAGCAGTACTTC.

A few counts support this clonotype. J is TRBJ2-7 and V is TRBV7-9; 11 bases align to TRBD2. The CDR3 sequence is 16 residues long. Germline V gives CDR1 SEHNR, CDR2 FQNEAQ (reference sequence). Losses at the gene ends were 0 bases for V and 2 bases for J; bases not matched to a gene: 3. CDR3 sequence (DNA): TGTGCCAGCAGCTTAGCCCCGGGACTAGCGGCCTACGAGCAGTACTTC. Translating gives CASSLAPGLAAYEQYF.

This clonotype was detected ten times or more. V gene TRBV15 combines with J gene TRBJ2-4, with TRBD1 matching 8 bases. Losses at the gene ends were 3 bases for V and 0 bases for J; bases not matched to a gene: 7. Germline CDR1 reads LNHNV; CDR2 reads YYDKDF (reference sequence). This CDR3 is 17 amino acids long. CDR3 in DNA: TGTGCCACCAGCAGTGGGATGACAGGGGTAGCCAAAAACATTCAGTACTTC. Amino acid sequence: CATSSGMTGVAKNIQYF.

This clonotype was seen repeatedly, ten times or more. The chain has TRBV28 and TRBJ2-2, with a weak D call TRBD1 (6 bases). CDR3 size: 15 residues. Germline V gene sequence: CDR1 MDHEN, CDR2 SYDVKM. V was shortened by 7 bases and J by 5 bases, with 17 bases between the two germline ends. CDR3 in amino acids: CASTSGGTTTGELFF. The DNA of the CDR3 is TGTGCCAGCACCAGTGGGGGCACCACGACCGGGGAGCTGTTTTTT.

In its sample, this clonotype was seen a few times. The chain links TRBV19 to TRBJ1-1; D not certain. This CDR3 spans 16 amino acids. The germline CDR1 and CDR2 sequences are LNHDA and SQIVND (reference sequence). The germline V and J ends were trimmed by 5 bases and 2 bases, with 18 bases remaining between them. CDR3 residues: CASSPKSGSPNTEAFF. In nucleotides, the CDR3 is TGTGCCAGTAGTCCCAAATCCGGGTCACCAAACACTGAAGCTTTCTTT.

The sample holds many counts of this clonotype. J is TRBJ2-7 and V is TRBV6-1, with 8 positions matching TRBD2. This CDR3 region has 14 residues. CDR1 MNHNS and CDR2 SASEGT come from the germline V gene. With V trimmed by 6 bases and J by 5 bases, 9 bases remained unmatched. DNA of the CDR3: TGTGCCAGCAGACCCCGGGAGGGTTTCCACGAGCAGTACTTC. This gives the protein CASRPREGFHEQYF.

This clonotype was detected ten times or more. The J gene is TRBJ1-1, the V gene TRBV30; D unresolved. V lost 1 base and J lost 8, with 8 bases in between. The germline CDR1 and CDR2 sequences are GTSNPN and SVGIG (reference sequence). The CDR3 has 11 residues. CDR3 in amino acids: CAWSGRQEAFF. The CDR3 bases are TGTGCCTGGAGTGGGAGACAAGAAGCTTTCTTT.

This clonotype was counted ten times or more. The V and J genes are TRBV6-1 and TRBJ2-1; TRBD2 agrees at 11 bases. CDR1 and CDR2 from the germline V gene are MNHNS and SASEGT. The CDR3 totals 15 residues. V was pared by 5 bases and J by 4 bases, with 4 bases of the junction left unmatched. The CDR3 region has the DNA TGTGCCAGCAGTACTAGCGGGAGTTGGTACAATGAGCAGTTCTTC. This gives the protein CASSTSGSWYNEQFF.

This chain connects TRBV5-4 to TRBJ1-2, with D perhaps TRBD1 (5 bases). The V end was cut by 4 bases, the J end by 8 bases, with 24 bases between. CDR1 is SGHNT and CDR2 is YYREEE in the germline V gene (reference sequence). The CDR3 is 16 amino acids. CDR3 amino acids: CASSAAGTTRGGGYTF. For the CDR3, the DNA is TGTGCCAGCAGCGCCGCCGGGACTACCCGGGGAGGAGGCTACACCTTC.

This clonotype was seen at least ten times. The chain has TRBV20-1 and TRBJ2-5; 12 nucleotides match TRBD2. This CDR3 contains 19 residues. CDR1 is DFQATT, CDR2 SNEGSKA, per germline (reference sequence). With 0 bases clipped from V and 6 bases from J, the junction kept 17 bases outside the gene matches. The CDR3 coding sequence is TGCAGTGCTAGAGATCCGGCTAGCGGGAGGGCCGGGAGGGTGCAGACCCAGTACTTC. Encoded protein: CSARDPASGRAGRVQTQYF.

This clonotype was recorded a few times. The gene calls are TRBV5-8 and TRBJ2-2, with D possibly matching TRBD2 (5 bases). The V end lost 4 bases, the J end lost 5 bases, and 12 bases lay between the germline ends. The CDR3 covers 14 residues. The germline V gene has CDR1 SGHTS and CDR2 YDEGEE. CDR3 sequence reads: CASSADSVTGELFF. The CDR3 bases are TGTGCCAGCAGCGCGGACTCAGTAACCGGGGAGCTGTTTTTT.

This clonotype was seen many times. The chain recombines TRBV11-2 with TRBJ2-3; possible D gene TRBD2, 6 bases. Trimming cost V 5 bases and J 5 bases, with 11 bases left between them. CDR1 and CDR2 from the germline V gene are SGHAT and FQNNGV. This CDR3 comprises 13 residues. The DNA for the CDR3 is TGTGCCAGCAGCGCTGGGGGAGGAGATACGCAGTATTTT. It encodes CASSAGGGDTQYF.

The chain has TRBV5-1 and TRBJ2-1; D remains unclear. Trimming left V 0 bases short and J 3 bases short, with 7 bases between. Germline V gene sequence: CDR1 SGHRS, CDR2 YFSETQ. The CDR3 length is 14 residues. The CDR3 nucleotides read TGCGCCAGCAGCTTGGACGGTATCTACAATGAGCAGTTCTTC. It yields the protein CASSLDGIYNEQFF.

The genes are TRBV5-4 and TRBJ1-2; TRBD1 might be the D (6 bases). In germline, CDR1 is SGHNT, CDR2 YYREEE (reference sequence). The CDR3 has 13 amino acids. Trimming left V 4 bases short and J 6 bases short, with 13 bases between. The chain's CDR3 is CASSPPGADGYTF. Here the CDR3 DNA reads TGTGCCAGCAGCCCCCCAGGGGCTGATGGCTACACCTTC.

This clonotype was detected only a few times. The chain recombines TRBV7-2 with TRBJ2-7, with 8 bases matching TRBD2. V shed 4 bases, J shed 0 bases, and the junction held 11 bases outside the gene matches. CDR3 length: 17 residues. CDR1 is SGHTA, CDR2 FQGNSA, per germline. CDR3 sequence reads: CASSSGGGRVSSYEQYF. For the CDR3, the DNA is TGTGCCAGCAGCTCGGGGGGGGGCAGAGTGAGCTCCTACGAGCAGTACTTC.